This section outlines one TCR beta chain sequence together with its context. Its antigen is not known. Profiled with immunoSEQ multiplex PCR; TCRdb holds only in-frame clones, not every one. The sample lists tens of thousands of clones, more than 85% occurring once. Trimming pared 6 bases from V and 2 bases from J, leaving 16 bases between. The germline V gene has CDR1 MNHNY and CDR2 SVGAGI (reference sequence). The CDR3 loop spans 16 amino acids. The data are from a study of OX40 agonist ivuxolimab in advanced cancers. Overall study findings and caveats: Compared with CD4+, CD8+ T cells on average had more expanded clones. Dose levels from 0.1 to 3.0 mg/kg saw CD4+ and CD8+ blood T cells expand clonally by week 6.

The J gene is TRBJ1-4, the V gene TRBV6-6; the D gene is possibly TRBD1 (6 bases). The source of this sequence is an adult with an advanced solid tumor such as melanoma, head and neck, liver or kidney cancer. The sequences come from CD4+ or CD8+ T cells sorted from blood, collected in a trial of the OX40 agonist ivuxolimab. The DNA for the CDR3 is TGTGCCAGCAGCTCTACAGGGACTGGTACTAATGAAAAACTGTTTTTT. It encodes CASSSTGTGTNEKLFF.